This record concerns one T cell receptor (beta chain) sequence. The data derive from a study of CD8 T cells in Susac syndrome. Germline CDR1 LNHDA, CDR2 SQIVND (reference sequence). Trimming removed 6 bases from V and 8 bases from J; junction bases left unmatched: 4. The CDR3 is made up of 12 amino acids. The authors reverse transcribed about 0.45 to 1 ug RNA with random hexamers. TCRdb reprocessed the immunoSEQ multiplex PCR reads with MiXCR, giving one entry per CDR3 protein. Of about 210,000 distinct CDR3 sequences in the sample, approximately 94% were seen once. Negative magnetic isolation gave CD8+ and CD4+ cells; FACS enriched CD8+ TEMRA.

The sequenced material came from CD4+ T cells from PBMCs. The chain recombines TRBV19 with TRBJ2-1; TRBD1 matches at 7 bases. The source is a human donor with Susac syndrome. In DNA, the CDR3 is TGTGCCAGTAGGCACAGGGGAGATGAGCAGTTCTTC. As protein: CASRHRGDEQFF.